This T cell receptor beta chain was sequenced in a study of beta chain features in type 1 diabetes. Per the germline V gene, CDR1 is LGHNA and CDR2 is YSLEER. This CDR3 has 16 residues. The V gene lost 0 bases and the J gene lost 4 bases, with 13 bases spanning the gap. About this clone itself: The target antigen is unknown.

The whole isolated RNA underwent reverse transcription, so sequencing captured expressed TCRB transcripts. Repertoires were generated with immunoSEQ multiplex PCR, while TCRdb's copy carries only in-frame clones and drops some. The table has 240,000 or so clones, under 70% seen once; the top ten hold about 0.051%. Study results and limitations: Within patients, naive, central memory and Treg TCRB repertoires seemed more similar than within healthy donors. Any HLA effect on TCRB rearrangement was left unresolved by small sub-analyses.

Heparinised blood was drawn once per donor, averaging roughly 120 mL. CD4+ naive, central memory, regulatory and stem cell-like memory subsets were isolated by sorting on CD45RO/CCR7/CD25/CD127/CD95/CD27. The receptor was isolated from a man younger than 40 in good health. V usage is TRBV4-3 and J usage is TRBJ2-1; D remains ambiguous. Sequencing was performed on naive CD4+ T cells from blood. Here the CDR3 reads CASSQDEPLNYNEQFF. The CDR3 DNA sequence: TGCGCCAGCAGCCAAGATGAGCCCTTGAATTACAATGAGCAGTTCTTC.